Below are 20 T cell receptor beta chains sequenced from a single sample in a study of CD8+CD57+ T cells in acquired aplastic anemia. TCR beta VDJ and CDR3 profiles were obtained from a genomic DNA template. MiXCR, applied by TCRdb to the reads, yields one record per CDR3 protein. The profile shows approximately 260,000 distinct CDR3 sequences, roughly 82% of them singletons. Sequencing involved patients with CD8+CD57+ cell expansion previously shown by flow cytometry. Material for sequencing was sorted CD4+, CD8+, or CD8+CD57+ T cells (not recorded which) from PBMCs. These receptors were taken from a human donor with aplastic anemia.

This clonotype showed up many times. CDR3 nucleotides: TGTGCCAGCAGAGGGGGTGAAAAACTGTTTTTT. Its translation is CASRGGEKLFF. The V call is TRBV25-1, the J call TRBJ1-4; maybe TRBD1 (6 bases). The germline V gene has CDR1 MGHDK and CDR2 SYGVNS. V lost 6 bases and J 7 bases, leaving 6 bases between the germline ends. The CDR3 runs to 11 residues.

Note on this clonotype: The conserved closing phenylalanine or tryptophan is absent in this CDR3, likely reflecting a read error. The DNA is omitted, as the CDR3 cannot be located on it reliably, and the CDR3 follows TCRdb's listing. The chain joins TRBV7-9 to TRBJ2-3; the D call TRBD1 from the table was never checked on the DNA. From its first to its last residue, the CDR3 has 13 amino acids. Germline CDR1 SEHNR, CDR2 FQNEAQ (reference sequence). CDR3 in amino acids: CASSTGGGVTYEQ.

A word on this clonotype: Relative to the germline gene, one junction end is altered; a read error may explain this. The chain uses TRBV7-9 and TRBJ2-3; perhaps TRBD1 as D (5 bases). There are 13 residues in the CDR3. In germline, CDR1 is SEHNR, CDR2 FQNEAQ (reference sequence). The CDR3 DNA is TGTGCCAGCGGGGCCGCCCGCCGTGAAGAATACAATTTT. It is translated as CASGAARREEYNF. The full variable domain, rest sourced from reference TRBV7-9 and TRBJ2-3, is DTGVSQNPRHKITKRGQNVTFRCDPISEHNRLYWYRQTLGQGPEFLTYFQNEAQLEKSRLLSDRFSAERPKGSFSTLEIQRTEQGDSAMYLCASGAARREEYNFGPGTRLTVL.

Only one count was recorded for this clonotype. This rearrangement joins TRBV12-3 or TRBV12-4 to TRBJ2-7, with D hard to call. The CDR3 length is 13 residues. V gave up 6 bases and J gave up 2 bases, with 11 bases separating them. The CDR3 nucleotides read TGTGCCAGCAGCTTGCCGGCTGCCTACGAGCAGTACTTC. It specifies CASSLPAAYEQYF.

The chain employs TRBV5-4 and TRBJ2-5, with D possibly TRBD1 on 5 matching bases. Germline V CDR1 and CDR2: SGHNT, YYREEE (reference sequence). This CDR3 comprises 15 residues. With 3 bases removed from V and 3 bases from J, the gap between germline ends came to 15 bases. The CDR3 nucleotides read TGTGCCAGCAGCTCCGACGACTGGACAAAAGAGACCCAGTACTTC. This translates into CASSSDDWTKETQYF.

The V gene is TRBV9, the J gene TRBJ1-1, with D unresolved. V gave up 7 bases and J gave up 6 bases, with 28 bases separating them. The CDR3 covers 17 residues. Germline V gene sequence: CDR1 SGDLS, CDR2 YYNGEE. The CDR3 reads CASGGAGNIQYNAEAFF. Here the CDR3 DNA reads TGTGCCAGCGGAGGAGCTGGGAATATTCAGTACAACGCTGAAGCTTTCTTT.

CDR3 protein: CASSLDLAGEQYF. The CDR3, as DNA: TGTGCCAGCAGTTTAGACCTAGCGGGGGAGCAGTACTTC. The chain links TRBV12-3 or TRBV12-4 to TRBJ2-7, with 9 bases that match TRBD2. Trimming cost V 1 base and J 7 bases; bases outside gene matches: 2. The CDR3 is made up of 13 amino acids.

A word on this clonotype: The junction does not match germline at one end; this may be a read error. V usage is TRBV2 and J usage is TRBJ2-1, with D tentatively TRBD1 (5 bases). The CDR3 extends over 13 amino acids. The germline gives CDR1 SNHLY, CDR2 FYNNEI. This CDR3 is CASRVSGRNAQFF. The CDR3 region has the DNA TGTGCTAGCAGGGTCTCGGGCAGGAATGCGCAGTTCTTC. Full variable domain (outside the CDR3, taken from reference TRBV2 and TRBJ2-1): EPEVTQTPSHQVTQMGQEVILRCVPISNHLYFYWYRQILGQKVEFLVSFYNNEISEKSEIFDDQFSVERPDGSNFTLKIRSTKLEDSAMYFCASRVSGRNAQFFGPGTRLTVL.

This chain uses TRBV7-3 with TRBJ2-7; maybe TRBD1 (6 bases). The CDR3 covers 14 residues. Per the germline V gene, CDR1 is SGHTA and CDR2 is FQGTGA. V lost 5 bases and J 6 bases, leaving 17 bases between the germline ends. The CDR3 sequence is CASSVGTRGSEQYF. The CDR3 nucleotides read TGTGCCAGCAGCGTCGGGACACGGGGCTCCGAGCAGTACTTC.

This chain joins TRBV7-9 and TRBJ2-5; 8 positions match TRBD1. Germline assignment: CDR1 SEHNR and CDR2 FQNEAQ (reference sequence). The CDR3 runs 15 residues. V was clipped by 5 bases and J by 5 bases; unmatched bases: 10. The CDR3 DNA is TGTGCCAGCAGCAATGCCCAGGGGGCTAGGGAGACCCAGTACTTC. Residues: CASSNAQGARETQYF.

The V and J genes are TRBV29-1 and TRBJ2-2; 10 bases map to TRBD2. Germline V gene data show CDR1 as SQVTM and CDR2 as ANQGSEA. The CDR3 length is 15 residues. V dropped 3 bases and J dropped 2; count of bases not matched to a gene: 3. Here the CDR3 DNA reads TGCAGCGTTGAGGTAGCGGGGGGAAACACCGGGGAGCTGTTTTTT. It yields the protein CSVEVAGGNTGELFF.

This clonotype was observed a few times. The CDR3 sequence: CASSLDLTERFLGYTF. The CDR3 DNA is TGTGCCAGCAGCTTAGATCTGACAGAAAGATTCCTTGGCTACACCTTC. The chain links TRBV11-3 to TRBJ1-2; perhaps TRBD1 as D (5 bases). Trimming shortened V by 0 bases and J by 7 bases, and 18 bases separated the two germline ends. There are 16 residues in the CDR3. Germline loops: CDR1 SGHNT, CDR2 YENEEA.

The rearrangement links TRBV7-7 to TRBJ1-4; no reliable D call. Trimming removed 5 bases at V and 5 bases at J, with 12 bases between. Germline CDR1 SSHAT, CDR2 FNYEAQ (reference sequence). CDR3 length: 14 residues. For the CDR3, the DNA is TGTGCCAGCAGCATGGAAAGGGAAAATGAAAAACTGTTTTTT. It yields the protein CASSMERENEKLFF.

The chain carries TRBV7-2 and TRBJ1-1; TRBD1 agrees at 7 bases. After removal of 1 base from V and 11 bases from J, the junction contained 13 bases not matched to a gene. The CDR3 is 15 amino acids. Germline V gene sequence: CDR1 SGHTA, CDR2 FQGNSA. The CDR3 DNA sequence: TGTGCCAGCAGCTTAGATCTGGCCGGGACAGCTGTTGCTTTCTTT. Translated: CASSLDLAGTAVAFF.

In regard to this clonotype: The CDR3 end shows no conserved phenylalanine or tryptophan, and so a read error is likely. The DNA is left out, because the CDR3 cannot be placed on it with certainty; the CDR3 is given as TCRdb lists it. This chain uses TRBV7-9 with TRBJ2-3; whether TRBD2, the table's D call, matches the DNA was not checked. In germline, CDR1 is SEHNR, CDR2 FQNEAQ (reference sequence). The CDR3 totals 13 residues, both ends included. The CDR3 protein is CASSFQGSGGSDD.

This rearrangement joins TRBV7-9 to TRBJ2-3; perhaps TRBD2 as D (5 bases). CDR1 is SEHNR, CDR2 FQNEAQ, per germline (reference sequence). Deletions cut 5 bases from V and 7 bases from J, with 16 bases between. The CDR3 loop spans 14 amino acids. CDR3 sequence (DNA): TGTGCCAGCAGCCCAGAGGGAAGGGCCAATACGCAGTATTTT. It is translated as CASSPEGRANTQYF.

About this clonotype itself: This CDR3 is missing its conserved last phenylalanine or tryptophan, likely due to a read error. The limits of the CDR3 on the DNA are not certain, so only TCRdb's listed CDR3 is given. This rearrangement joins TRBV13 to TRBJ2-2; TRBD1 is taken as the D call from the table, unchecked against the DNA. Germline CDR1 and CDR2: PRHDT and FYEKMQ (reference sequence). The CDR3 is 12 amino acids in total, end residues counted. CDR3 region: CASSSRDGGLVY.

Worth noting for this clonotype: Its ends do not fully match the called genes, so a read error is possible. This sequence joins TRBV7-2 and TRBJ2-2; the match to TRBD2 covers 8 bases. The CDR3 totals 15 residues. The germline V gene encodes CDR1 SGHTA and CDR2 FQGNSA. CDR3 in DNA: TGTGCCAGCAGCTTGGCGGGGGGAGCCACCGAGGAGCTGACCTTT. This gives the protein CASSLAGGATEELTF.

The chain employs TRBV12-3 or TRBV12-4 and TRBJ2-4; no definite D call. The V end was cut by 3 bases, the J end by 7 bases, with 4 bases between. The CDR3 is 11 residues long. The CDR3 region is CASSFGNIQYF. DNA of the CDR3: TGTGCCAGCAGTTTTGGGAACATTCAGTACTTC.

The gene calls are TRBV7-2 and TRBJ2-7; D is perhaps TRBD1 or TRBD2 (5 bases each). With 6 bases removed from V and 9 bases from J, the gap between germline ends came to 24 bases. This CDR3 is 15 amino acids long. Per germline, CDR1 SGHTA and CDR2 FQGNSA. The CDR3 DNA reads as TGTGCCAGCAGTCATGGTCGAGACGGGGCAGCCGTGCAGTACGTC. It codes for CASSHGRDGAAVQYV.